The 21 T cell receptor beta chains below all came from one sample that was sequenced in a study of T cell changes during pregnancy in multiple sclerosis. Here immunoSEQ multiplex PCR was the method, and the copy in TCRdb shows in-frame clones only, minus some. The sample gives more than 55,000 clones, 91% of which show up once; roughly 2% is in the top ten. Material: peripheral blood, obtained in the third trimester of pregnancy. The receptors were gathered from a female donor in good health, enrolled as a control in a pregnancy study.

This clone appeared once. V and J are TRBV7-9 and TRBJ2-2, with 7 bases that match TRBD1. In germline, CDR1 is SEHNR, CDR2 FQNEAQ (reference sequence). The junction had 11 bases not matched to a gene; V was cut back by 3 bases and J by 4 bases. CDR3 size: 17 residues. Written as DNA, the CDR3 is TGTGCCAGCAGCTTCCCAGACCGGGGACAGCTCACCGGGGAGCTGTTTTTT. Translation: CASSFPDRGQLTGELFF.

Only one count was recorded for this clone. This CDR3 is CASSVGWTGHTYEQYF. In DNA form, the CDR3 reads TGTGCCAGCAGCGTAGGGTGGACAGGGCACACCTACGAGCAGTACTTC. The chain combines TRBV9 with TRBJ2-7; 8 positions agree with TRBD1. The V and J ends lost 0 bases and 2 bases, in that order; junction bases with no gene match: 7. This CDR3 comprises 16 residues. Germline CDR1 and CDR2: SGDLS and YYNGEE.

The J gene is TRBJ1-2, the V gene TRBV27; D gene ambiguous. The CDR3 loop spans 14 amino acids. V dropped 7 bases and J dropped 8 bases, with 20 bases sitting between them. Germline CDR1 is MNHEY and CDR2 is SMNVEV (reference sequence). This CDR3 is CASTPLGQREGYTF. As DNA, the CDR3 is TGTGCCAGCACCCCCCTCGGGCAGCGGGAGGGCTACACCTTC.

The chain couples TRBV4-1 to TRBJ1-3; 8 bases map to TRBD1. Per the germline V gene, CDR1 is MGHRA and CDR2 is YSYEKL. J was trimmed by 2 bases and V by 5 bases; bases with no gene match: 5. CDR3 length: 15 amino acids. CDR3 coding DNA: TGCGCCAGCAGCGCACAGGACAGGGCTGGAAACACCATATATTTT. Encoded protein: CASSAQDRAGNTIYF.

V usage is TRBV10-3 and J usage is TRBJ2-5; no reliable D call. The length of the CDR3 is 11 residues. Looked up from germline, CDR1 is ENHRY and CDR2 is SYGVKD. V was clipped by 7 bases and J by 5 bases, with 8 bases between them. The CDR3 loop is CAIMVGETQYF. The CDR3 bases are TGTGCCATCATGGTTGGCGAGACCCAGTACTTC.

The chain uses TRBV18 and TRBJ2-1; 14 positions match TRBD2. There are 18 residues in the CDR3. Germline V gives CDR1 KGHSH, CDR2 LQKENI. V dropped 1 base and J dropped 4; count of bases not matched to a gene: 6. Here the CDR3 reads CASSPLGLAGEEYNEQFF. The CDR3 nucleotides are TGTGCCAGCTCACCACTGGGACTAGCGGGAGAGGAGTACAATGAGCAGTTCTTC. Filled out from reference TRBV18 and TRBJ2-1, the complete variable domain reads NAGVMQNPRHLVRRRGQEARLRCSPMKGHSHVYWYRQLPEEGLKFMVYLQKENIIDESGMPKERFSAEFPKEGPSILRIQQVVRGDSAAYFCASSPLGLAGEEYNEQFFGPGTRLTVL.

The chain joins TRBV4-1 to TRBJ2-3; perhaps TRBD2 as D (5 bases). This CDR3 is 13 amino acids long. The germline gives CDR1 MGHRA, CDR2 YSYEKL. The V and J ends lost 7 bases and 8 bases respectively, with 16 bases between them. CDR3: CASTAEPRGTQYF. CDR3 nucleotides: TGCGCCAGCACAGCGGAGCCCCGTGGTACGCAGTATTTT.

The CDR3, as DNA: TGCAGTGCTAGTCGGGGTGAGCAGTTCTTC. Protein: CSASRGEQFF. This chain links TRBV20-1 with TRBJ2-1; maybe TRBD2 (5 bases). Germline V gives CDR1 DFQATT, CDR2 SNEGSKA (reference sequence). V gave up 3 bases and J gave up 9 bases, with 6 bases separating them. CDR3 length: 10 amino acids.

The J gene is TRBJ2-7, the V gene TRBV7-6, with TRBD1 identical over 9 bases. The ends lost 0 bases at V and 1 base at J; junction bases unmatched: 10. This CDR3 contains 18 residues. CDR1 SGHVS and CDR2 FNYEAQ come from the germline V gene. This CDR3 is CASSLAIGQGIFSYEQYF. CDR3 DNA sequence: TGTGCCAGCAGCTTAGCGATAGGACAGGGGATTTTTTCCTACGAGCAGTACTTC.

This clone was seen only once. The rearrangement links TRBV4-1 to TRBJ1-4; 11 bases map to TRBD1. The CDR3 has 20 residues. V was clipped by 2 bases and J by 7 bases; unmatched bases: 18. Per germline, CDR1 MGHRA and CDR2 YSYEKL. CDR3 in DNA: TGCGCCAGCAGCCAAAGGGGGCCCGGGACAGGGGGAACTTGGGGTGAAAAACTGTTTTTT. Translated: CASSQRGPGTGGTWGEKLFF.

The chain employs TRBV19 and TRBJ1-1; no firm D call. There are 13 residues in the CDR3. V dropped 5 bases and J dropped 1 base, with 8 bases sitting between them. Germline CDR1 LNHDA, CDR2 SQIVND (reference sequence). In DNA form, the CDR3 reads TGTGCCAGTAGTTGGCAGGAGAACACTGAAGCTTTCTTT. This sequence encodes CASSWQENTEAFF.

The rearrangement joins TRBV2 to TRBJ1-1; 10 bases are a match to TRBD1. The CDR3 is 16 residues long. Losses at the gene ends were 5 bases for V and 7 bases for J; bases not matched to a gene: 13. Germline CDR1 is SNHLY and CDR2 is FYNNEI. The CDR3 DNA reads TGTGCCAGCAGTTACGTCGGGGACAGGGGTTGGGGTGAAGCTTTCTTT. This sequence encodes CASSYVGDRGWGEAFF.

CDR3 loop: CASNKGGGQPQHF. As DNA, the CDR3 is TGTGCCAGCAATAAGGGAGGAGGGCAGCCCCAGCATTTT. This sequence joins TRBV2 and TRBJ1-5; D unclear. The germline V gene has CDR1 SNHLY and CDR2 FYNNEI. V was cut by 7 bases and J by 7 bases, with 14 bases left in between. This CDR3 spans 13 amino acids.

The genes are TRBV4-1 and TRBJ1-4; possibly TRBD1 for D (5 bases). CDR3 length equals 18 residues. V gave up 1 base and J gave up 3 bases, with 18 bases separating them. The V gene's germline CDR1 is MGHRA and CDR2 YSYEKL. DNA for the CDR3: TGCGCCAGCAGCCAAGTGGGGGGTGGCTGGGAGGCTAATGAAAAACTGTTTTTT. Its translation is CASSQVGGGWEANEKLFF.

The chain joins TRBV5-1 to TRBJ1-2; 7 bases match TRBD1. Germline CDR1 SGHRS, CDR2 YFSETQ. This CDR3 has 13 amino acids. The V and J ends lost 0 bases and 8 bases, in that order; junction bases with no gene match: 4. Here the CDR3 reads CASSLGRGEGYTF. The CDR3 DNA reads TGCGCCAGCAGCTTGGGCAGGGGGGAAGGCTACACCTTC.

The chain combines TRBV6-1 with TRBJ1-4; no reliable D call. V was trimmed by 1 base and J by 8 bases, leaving 14 bases between them. There are 15 residues in the CDR3. The germline gives CDR1 MNHNS, CDR2 SASEGT. The CDR3 nucleotides read TGTGCCAGCAGTGAAGAGAACCTCCCGGGAGAAAAACTGTTTTTT. Amino acids: CASSEENLPGEKLFF.

The CDR3 coding sequence is TGTGCCATCAGTGAACTACTAAACTCAGACAATGAGCAGTTCTTC. Protein product: CAISELLNSDNEQFF. V and J are TRBV10-3 and TRBJ2-1; D call uncertain. The CDR3 contains 15 residues. The germline V gene encodes CDR1 ENHRY and CDR2 SYGVKD. The germline V and J ends were trimmed by 3 bases and 5 bases, with 14 bases remaining between them.

This chain joins TRBV5-6 and TRBJ1-2; TRBD1 aligns across 9 bases. The V gene's germline CDR1 is SGHDT and CDR2 YYEEEE. J lost 8 bases, V lost 0 bases, and 8 bases had no gene match. CDR3 length: 15 amino acids. For the CDR3, the DNA is TGTGCCAGCAGCTTGGATGGGACAGGGTTATTAGGCTACACCTTC. Translation gives CASSLDGTGLLGYTF.

The V call is TRBV30, the J call TRBJ2-2; tentative D call: TRBD1 (7 bases). Trimming took off 3 bases at V and 5 bases at J, with 16 bases between the two ends. The CDR3 runs to 15 residues. Germline CDR1 reads GTSNPN; CDR2 reads SVGIG (reference sequence). The CDR3 bases are TGTGCCTGGAGCCGAAAGGGGGCGGGGACCGGGGAGCTGTTTTTT. Amino acids: CAWSRKGAGTGELFF.

The V and J genes are TRBV5-1 and TRBJ1-2; tentatively, D is TRBD1 (5 bases). V was shortened by 2 bases and J by 0 bases, with 14 bases between the two germline ends. This CDR3 is 16 amino acids long. Germline V gene data show CDR1 as SGHRS and CDR2 as YFSETQ. The CDR3 sequence: CASSFGGGWSNYGYTF. CDR3 coding DNA: TGCGCCAGCAGCTTCGGGGGGGGATGGTCTAACTATGGCTACACCTTC. The variable domain in full, completed from reference TRBV5-1 and TRBJ1-2, reads KAGVTQTPRYLIKTRGQQVTLSCSPISGHRSVSWYQQTPGQGLQFLFEYFSETQRNKGNFPGRFSGRQFSNSRSEMNVSTLELGDSALYLCASSFGGGWSNYGYTFGSGTRLTVV.

This chain uses TRBV7-9 with TRBJ1-5; perhaps TRBD1 as D (5 bases). The germline V and J ends were trimmed by 6 bases and 0 bases, with 9 bases remaining between them. The germline V gene has CDR1 SEHNR and CDR2 FQNEAQ (reference sequence). The CDR3 is made up of 14 amino acids. The CDR3 DNA sequence: TGTGCCAGCAGTTTCGACAGTAGCAATCAGCCCCAGCATTTT. This gives the protein CASSFDSSNQPQHF.